This record looks at one TCR beta chain sequence and its context. Its target is unknown. Generated by immunoSEQ multiplex PCR, the TCRdb table keeps only in-frame clones and is missing some. The sample carries roughly 57,000 clones, about 86% recorded once. J lost 8 bases, V lost 6 bases, and 11 bases had no gene match. The CDR3 is 17 residues long. Germline loops: CDR1 KGHSH, CDR2 LQKENI. The data were taken from a study of lymphopenia after photon versus proton radiotherapy. Findings and caveats of the study: Post-nadir TCR diversity decline inversely tracked overall survival among those who died. Photon-treated patients lost naive T cells and TCR diversity; proton-treated stayed stable.

The chain couples TRBV18 to TRBJ2-1; 15 nucleotides match TRBD2. This receptor was taken from a man between 45 and 60 years old with gastric cancer. Here the sequenced sample was peripheral blood, taken from a patient treated with photon-based radiotherapy. The CDR3 sequence is CASSRTSGRAVGDEQFF. The CDR3 DNA reads TGTGCCAGCTCCCGGACTAGCGGGAGGGCCGTAGGCGATGAGCAGTTCTTC. Drawing the rest from reference TRBV18 and TRBJ2-1, the complete variable domain is NAGVMQNPRHLVRRRGQEARLRCSPMKGHSHVYWYRQLPEEGLKFMVYLQKENIIDESGMPKERFSAEFPKEGPSILRIQQVVRGDSAAYFCASSRTSGRAVGDEQFFGPGTRLTVL.